The 21 T cell receptor beta chains presented below share a single source sample, sequenced in a study of blood T cell repertoires in COVID-19. Assay used: immunoSEQ multiplex PCR; TCRdb lists only in-frame clones, some missing. Altogether about 130,000 clones are present, about 85% being singletons, with the ten largest covering around 1.9%. Sequenced: peripheral blood. These receptors were obtained from a man between 65 and 79 years old with acute or convalescent COVID-19.

The chain links TRBV19 to TRBJ1-4; D perhaps matches TRBD1 (5 bases). V was shortened by 1 base and J by 8 bases, with 14 bases between the two germline ends. In germline, CDR1 is LNHDA, CDR2 SQIVND (reference sequence). This CDR3 is 15 amino acids long. The CDR3 DNA follows: TGTGCCAGTAGTATAGTAATGGGGCCAGGGGAAAAACTGTTTTTT. Protein product: CASSIVMGPGEKLFF.

The J gene is TRBJ2-2, the V gene TRBV7-9; D unresolved. The CDR3 is 15 amino acids. Trimming left V 5 bases short and J 4 bases short, with 14 bases between. Germline lookup yields CDR1 SEHNR and CDR2 FQNEAQ (reference sequence). The CDR3 sequence is CASSPHLGGTGELFF. The CDR3 coding sequence is TGTGCCAGCAGCCCTCACCTCGGTGGCACCGGGGAGCTGTTTTTT. The full variable domain, in which reference TRBV7-9 and TRBJ2-2 provide the parts outside the CDR3, is DTGVSQNPRHKITKRGQNVTFRCDPISEHNRLYWYRQTLGQGPEFLTYFQNEAQLEKSRLLSDRFSAERPKGSFSTLEIQRTEQGDSAMYLCASSPHLGGTGELFFGEGSRLTVL.

This chain joins TRBV19 and TRBJ1-2, with a weak D call TRBD1 (6 bases). CDR3 size: 15 residues. The ends were cut back, 1 base at V and 0 bases at J, with 9 bases in the middle. Germline CDR1 is LNHDA and CDR2 is SQIVND (reference sequence). The CDR3: CASSIGGQANYGYTF. Written as DNA, the CDR3 is TGTGCCAGTAGTATAGGGGGACAAGCTAACTATGGCTACACCTTC.

The rearrangement uses TRBV28 and TRBJ2-5; the match to TRBD2 covers 9 bases. CDR3 size: 15 residues. V lost 1 base and J lost 3; bases outside the gene matches: 3. The germline V gene has CDR1 MDHEN and CDR2 SYDVKM. The CDR3 here is CASSLSSGAEETQYF. Written as DNA, the CDR3 is TGTGCCAGCAGTTTATCTAGCGGGGCCGAAGAGACCCAGTACTTC.

The V gene is TRBV28, the J gene TRBJ1-5, with a tentative D call TRBD1 (5 bases). Germline V gene lookup returns CDR1 MDHEN and CDR2 SYDVKM. V gave up 7 bases and J gave up 6 bases, with 16 bases separating them. The CDR3 length is 14 residues. The CDR3 DNA reads TGTGCCAGCAAGCCAGGCGGGGCAGGTCAGCCCCAGCATTTT. Its protein is CASKPGGAGQPQHF.

This chain joins TRBV15 and TRBJ2-1, with D perhaps TRBD2 (6 bases). The germline CDR1 and CDR2 sequences are LNHNV and YYDKDF (reference sequence). The CDR3 runs to 14 residues. Trimming removed 5 bases from V and 6 bases from J, with 14 bases in between. The CDR3 DNA sequence: TGTGCCACCAGCTGGGCGGAGGGAGGCAATGAGCAGTTCTTC. It encodes CATSWAEGGNEQFF.

This clone was counted ten times or more. The gene calls are TRBV3-1 (or the pseudogene TRBV3-2) and TRBJ1-3; no clear D. The CDR3 runs 11 residues. Trimming removed 10 bases from V and 0 bases from J, with 4 bases in between. Per germline, CDR1 LGHDT and CDR2 YNNKEL (reference sequence). The CDR3 spells CATNSGNTIYF. CDR3 in DNA: TGTGCCACCAACTCTGGAAACACCATATATTTT.

This clone was seen a handful of times. V and J are TRBV19 and TRBJ2-3; tentative D call: TRBD1 (5 bases). Trimming removed 8 bases at V and 10 bases at J, with 19 bases between. Germline CDR1 LNHDA, CDR2 SQIVND (reference sequence). The CDR3 spans 13 residues. CDR3 nucleotide sequence: TGTGCCAGTGGACAAGGTACACACGAGGCGCAGTATTTT. This translates into CASGQGTHEAQYF.

The chain carries TRBV28 and TRBJ1-6; D call uncertain. CDR1 is MDHEN, CDR2 SYDVKM, per germline. The V end was cut by 5 bases, the J end by 10 bases, with 18 bases between. This CDR3 has 15 residues. This chain's CDR3 is CASSKTRKKPSPLHF. The DNA for the CDR3 is TGTGCCAGCAGTAAGACAAGGAAGAAGCCCTCACCCCTCCACTTT.

The chain is built from TRBV5-4 and TRBJ2-3, with 8 bases that match TRBD1. The CDR3 covers 13 residues. Unmatched junction bases numbered 3, after V lost 3 bases and J lost 6 bases. CDR1 is SGHNT and CDR2 is YYREEE in the germline V gene (reference sequence). The chain's CDR3 is CASSSGGEDTQYF. The DNA for the CDR3 is TGTGCCAGCAGCTCAGGGGGCGAGGATACGCAGTATTTT.

The chain links TRBV3-1 (or the pseudogene TRBV3-2) to TRBJ2-7, with TRBD2 matching over 13 bases. The CDR3 has 15 amino acids. V shed 5 bases and J 10 bases; nucleotides not matched to a gene: 11. Germline CDR1 and CDR2: LGHDT and YNNKEL (reference sequence). The CDR3 protein is CASSLGTSGDALQYF. In nucleotides, the CDR3 is TGTGCCAGCAGCTTAGGGACTAGCGGGGATGCCCTTCAGTACTTC.

For the CDR3, the DNA is TGTGCCAGCAGTTATGCGGGCAATGAGCAGTTCTTC. Protein product: CASSYAGNEQFF. The chain couples TRBV12-3 or TRBV12-4 to TRBJ2-1, with a possible D match to TRBD2 (5 bases). Trimming took 4 bases from V and 6 from J, leaving 7 bases between them. The CDR3 spans 12 residues.

In DNA form, the CDR3 reads TGTGCCAGCAGCTTCATTAGCGGGGGGGTCGGGGAGCTGTTTTTT. It specifies CASSFISGGVGELFF. The chain couples TRBV5-4 to TRBJ2-2, with 11 bases identical to TRBD2. The CDR3 loop spans 15 amino acids. Germline V gene data show CDR1 as SGHNT and CDR2 as YYREEE (reference sequence). Germline trimming cut 2 bases from V and 7 bases from J; bases unmatched to any gene: 4.

The chain joins TRBV9 to TRBJ1-4, with D perhaps TRBD1 (5 bases). The CDR3 runs 16 residues. Germline V lookup: CDR1 SGDLS, CDR2 YYNGEE. V lost 0 bases and J 0 bases, leaving 9 bases between the germline ends. Here the CDR3 DNA reads TGTGCCAGCAGCGTAGGCGGGACGGCAACTAATGAAAAACTGTTTTTT. Encoded protein: CASSVGGTATNEKLFF.

This clone was recorded only once. This chain links TRBV18 with TRBJ1-1; possibly TRBD1 for D (6 bases). Germline V gives CDR1 KGHSH, CDR2 LQKENI. CDR3 size: 18 residues. V was pared by 5 bases and J by 4 bases, with 26 bases between. The CDR3 spells CASSSTIQGTGGSTEAFF. CDR3 DNA: TGTGCCAGCTCATCAACAATACAGGGTACGGGAGGGTCCACTGAAGCTTTCTTT.

The genes are TRBV7-9 and TRBJ1-6; D is possibly TRBD1 (5 bases). Between the trimmed V and J ends, which lost 1 base and 13 bases, there was a span of 17 bases. The CDR3 has 15 residues. Germline V CDR1 and CDR2: SEHNR, FQNEAQ (reference sequence). The chain's CDR3 is CASSLDAQVVSPLHF. The CDR3, as DNA: TGTGCCAGCAGCTTAGACGCACAGGTCGTGTCCCCCCTCCACTTT.

The V gene is TRBV28, the J gene TRBJ1-5, with D maybe TRBD1 (5 bases). Trimming removed 3 bases from V and 0 bases from J, with 6 bases in between. The CDR3 has 14 amino acids. Germline CDR1 reads MDHEN; CDR2 reads SYDVKM. CDR3 coding DNA: TGTGCCAGCAGTTTGGGGGGTAGCAATCAGCCCCAGCATTTT. It translates to CASSLGGSNQPQHF.

This chain links TRBV19 with TRBJ2-2; the D is unclear. The V gene's germline CDR1 is LNHDA and CDR2 SQIVND (reference sequence). CDR3 length equals 13 residues. V lost 5 bases, J lost 1 base, and 5 bases lay in between. The CDR3 is CASSQMNTGELFF. CDR3 DNA: TGTGCCAGTAGTCAGATGAACACCGGGGAGCTGTTTTTT.

The J gene is TRBJ1-2, the V gene TRBV3-1 (or the pseudogene TRBV3-2); the match to TRBD1 covers 8 bases. Germline assignment: CDR1 LGHDT and CDR2 YNNKEL (reference sequence). V shed 4 bases and J 2 bases; nucleotides not matched to a gene: 6. There are 15 residues in the CDR3. The CDR3 coding sequence is TGTGCCAGCAGCCCTCGACAGGGGACCAACTATGGCTACACCTTC. Its translation is CASSPRQGTNYGYTF.

This chain connects TRBV10-2 to TRBJ1-2, with a weak D call TRBD1 (6 bases). Trimming removed 6 bases from V and 5 bases from J, with 10 bases in between. There are 12 residues in the CDR3. Germline V gives CDR1 WSHSY, CDR2 SAAADI. CDR3 residues: CASRGARYGYTF. CDR3 DNA: TGCGCCAGCAGGGGGGCGAGGTATGGCTACACCTTC.

CDR3 loop: CASSQVRSGGNTGELFF. The DNA for the CDR3 is TGTGCCAGCAGCCAAGTTCGCAGCGGGGGGAACACCGGGGAGCTGTTTTTT. J is TRBJ2-2 and V is TRBV4-2; 8 bases agree with TRBD2. Germline lookup yields CDR1 LGHNA and CDR2 YNFKEQ. The CDR3 sequence is 17 residues long. The V gene end was trimmed by 1 base and the J gene end by 1 base; junction bases not matched to a gene: 5.